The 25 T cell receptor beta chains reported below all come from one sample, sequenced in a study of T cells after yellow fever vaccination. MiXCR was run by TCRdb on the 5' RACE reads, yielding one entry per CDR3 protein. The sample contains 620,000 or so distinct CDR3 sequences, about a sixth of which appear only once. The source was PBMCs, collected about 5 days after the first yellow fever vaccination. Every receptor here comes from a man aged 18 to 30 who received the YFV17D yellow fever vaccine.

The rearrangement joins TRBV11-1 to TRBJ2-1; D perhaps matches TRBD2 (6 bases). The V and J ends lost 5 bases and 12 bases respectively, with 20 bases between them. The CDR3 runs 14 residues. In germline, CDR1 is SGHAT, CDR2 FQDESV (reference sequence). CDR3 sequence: CASSPRGGTWGQFF. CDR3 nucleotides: TGTGCCAGCAGCCCCCGTGGGGGGACGTGGGGGCAGTTCTTC.

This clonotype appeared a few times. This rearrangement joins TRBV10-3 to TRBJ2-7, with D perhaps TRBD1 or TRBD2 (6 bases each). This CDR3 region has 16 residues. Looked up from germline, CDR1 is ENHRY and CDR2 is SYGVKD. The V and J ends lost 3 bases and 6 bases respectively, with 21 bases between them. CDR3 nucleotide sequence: TGTGCCATCAGTGACCCCGGGGGACACCGCCTAGGCGAGCAGTACGTC. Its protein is CAISDPGGHRLGEQYV.

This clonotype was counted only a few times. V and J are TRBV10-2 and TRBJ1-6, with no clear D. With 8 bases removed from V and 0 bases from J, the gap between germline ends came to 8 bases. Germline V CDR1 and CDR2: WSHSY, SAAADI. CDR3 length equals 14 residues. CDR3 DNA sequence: TGCGCCAGCGGGCACAGCTCCTATAATTCACCCCTCCACTTT. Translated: CASGHSSYNSPLHF.

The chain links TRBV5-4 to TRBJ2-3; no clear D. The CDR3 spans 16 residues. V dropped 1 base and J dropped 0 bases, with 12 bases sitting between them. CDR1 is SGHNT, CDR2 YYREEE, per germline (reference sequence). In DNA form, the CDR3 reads TGTGCCAGCAGCTTGTTGGTGACCTCTAGCACAGATACGCAGTATTTT. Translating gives CASSLLVTSSTDTQYF.

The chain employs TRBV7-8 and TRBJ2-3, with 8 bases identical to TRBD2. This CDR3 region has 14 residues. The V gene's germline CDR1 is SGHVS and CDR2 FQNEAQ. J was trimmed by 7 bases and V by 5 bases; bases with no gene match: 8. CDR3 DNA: TGTGCCAGCAGCCCGGGGGGGGGTTGGTATACGCAGTATTTT. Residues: CASSPGGGWYTQYF.

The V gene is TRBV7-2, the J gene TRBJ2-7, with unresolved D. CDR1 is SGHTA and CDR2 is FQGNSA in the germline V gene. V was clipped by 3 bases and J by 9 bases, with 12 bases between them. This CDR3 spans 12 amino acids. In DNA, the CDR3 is TGTGCCAGCAGCTTCCCGGAGACCTGGCAGTACTTC. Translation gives CASSFPETWQYF.

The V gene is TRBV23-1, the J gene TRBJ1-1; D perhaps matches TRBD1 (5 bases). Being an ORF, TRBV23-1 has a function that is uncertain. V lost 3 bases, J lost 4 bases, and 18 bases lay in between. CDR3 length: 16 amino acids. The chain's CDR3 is CASSHGAGRWCTEAFF. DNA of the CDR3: TGCGCCAGCAGTCATGGGGCAGGAAGGTGGTGCACTGAAGCTTTCTTT.

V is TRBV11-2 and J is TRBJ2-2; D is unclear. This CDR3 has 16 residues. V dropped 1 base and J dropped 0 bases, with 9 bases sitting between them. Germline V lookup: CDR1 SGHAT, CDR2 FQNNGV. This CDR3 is CASSLGSAPNTGELFF. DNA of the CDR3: TGTGCCAGCAGCTTAGGGTCAGCCCCGAACACCGGGGAGCTGTTTTTT.

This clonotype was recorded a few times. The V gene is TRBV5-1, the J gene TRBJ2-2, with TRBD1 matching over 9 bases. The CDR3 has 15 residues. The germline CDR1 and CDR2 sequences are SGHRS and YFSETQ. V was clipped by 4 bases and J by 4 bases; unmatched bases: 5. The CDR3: CASSGGQGLTGELFF. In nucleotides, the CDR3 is TGCGCCAGCAGCGGTGGACAGGGGCTCACCGGGGAGCTGTTTTTT.

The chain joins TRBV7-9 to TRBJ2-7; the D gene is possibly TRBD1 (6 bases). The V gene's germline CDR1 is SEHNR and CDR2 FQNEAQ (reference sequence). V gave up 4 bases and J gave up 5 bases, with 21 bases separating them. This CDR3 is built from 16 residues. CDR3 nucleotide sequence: TGTGCCAGCAGCTCCCTTCCCCTGACAGGAGCCGACGAGCAGTACTTC. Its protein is CASSSLPLTGADEQYF.

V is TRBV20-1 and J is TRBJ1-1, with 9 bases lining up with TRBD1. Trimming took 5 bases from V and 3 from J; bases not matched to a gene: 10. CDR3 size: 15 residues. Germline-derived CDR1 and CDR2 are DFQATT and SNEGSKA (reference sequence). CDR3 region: CSAWGQGRGDTEAFF. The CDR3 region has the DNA TGCAGTGCTTGGGGACAGGGAAGGGGGGACACTGAAGCTTTCTTT.

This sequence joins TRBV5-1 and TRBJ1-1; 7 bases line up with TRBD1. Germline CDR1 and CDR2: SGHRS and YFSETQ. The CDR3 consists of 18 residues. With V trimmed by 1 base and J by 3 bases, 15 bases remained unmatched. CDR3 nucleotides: TGCGCCAGCAGCTTGTTCCACCCCCATACAGGGGCTCACACTGAAGCTTTCTTT. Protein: CASSLFHPHTGAHTEAFF.

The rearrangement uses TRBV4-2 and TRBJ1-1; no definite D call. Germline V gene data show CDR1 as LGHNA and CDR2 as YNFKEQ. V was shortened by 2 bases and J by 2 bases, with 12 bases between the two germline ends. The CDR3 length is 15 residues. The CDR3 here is CASSQSRLLNTEAFF. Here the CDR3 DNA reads TGTGCCAGCAGCCAAAGTCGACTATTAAACACTGAAGCTTTCTTT.

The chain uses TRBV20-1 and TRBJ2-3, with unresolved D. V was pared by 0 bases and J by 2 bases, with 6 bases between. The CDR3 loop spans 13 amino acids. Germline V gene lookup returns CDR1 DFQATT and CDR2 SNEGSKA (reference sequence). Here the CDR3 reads CSARDPYTDTQYF. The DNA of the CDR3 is TGCAGTGCTAGAGATCCCTACACAGATACGCAGTATTTT.

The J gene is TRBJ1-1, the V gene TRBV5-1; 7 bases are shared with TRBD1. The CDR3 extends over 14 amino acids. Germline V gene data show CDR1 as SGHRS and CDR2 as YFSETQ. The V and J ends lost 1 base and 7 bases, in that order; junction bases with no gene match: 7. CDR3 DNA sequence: TGCGCCAGCAGCTTGAACCGGGACAGACTTGAAGCTTTCTTT. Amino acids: CASSLNRDRLEAFF.

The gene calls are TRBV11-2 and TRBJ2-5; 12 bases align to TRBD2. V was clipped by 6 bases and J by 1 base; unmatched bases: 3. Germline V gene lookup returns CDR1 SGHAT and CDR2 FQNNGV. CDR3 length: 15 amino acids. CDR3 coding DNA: TGTGCCAGCAGGACTAGCGGGGGAAGCCAAGAGACCCAGTACTTC. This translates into CASRTSGGSQETQYF.

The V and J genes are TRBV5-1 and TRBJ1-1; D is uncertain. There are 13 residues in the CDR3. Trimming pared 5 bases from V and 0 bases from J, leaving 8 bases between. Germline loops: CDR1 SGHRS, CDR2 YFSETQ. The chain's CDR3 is CASRGIMNTEAFF. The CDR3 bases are TGCGCCAGCAGGGGGATAATGAACACTGAAGCTTTCTTT.

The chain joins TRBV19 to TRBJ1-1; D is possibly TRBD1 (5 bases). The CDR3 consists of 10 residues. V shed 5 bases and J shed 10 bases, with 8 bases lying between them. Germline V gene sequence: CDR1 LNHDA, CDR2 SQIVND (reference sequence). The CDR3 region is CASSAGTAFF. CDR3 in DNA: TGTGCCAGTAGTGCAGGGACAGCTTTCTTT.

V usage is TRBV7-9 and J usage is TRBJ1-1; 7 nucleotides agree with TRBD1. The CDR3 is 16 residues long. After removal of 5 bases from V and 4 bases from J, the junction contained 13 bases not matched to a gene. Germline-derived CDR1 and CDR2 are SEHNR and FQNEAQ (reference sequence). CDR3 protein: CASSLTGKGVATEAFF. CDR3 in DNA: TGTGCCAGCAGCCTGACAGGGAAGGGGGTGGCCACTGAAGCTTTCTTT.

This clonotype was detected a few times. CDR3 region: CASSPDSGVHEKLFF. In DNA form, the CDR3 reads TGTGCCAGCTCACCGGACAGTGGGGTCCATGAAAAACTGTTTTTT. The genes are TRBV18 and TRBJ1-4, with D tentatively TRBD1 (6 bases). Germline assignment: CDR1 KGHSH and CDR2 LQKENI. This CDR3 contains 15 residues. V was shortened by 3 bases and J by 6 bases, with 14 bases between the two germline ends.

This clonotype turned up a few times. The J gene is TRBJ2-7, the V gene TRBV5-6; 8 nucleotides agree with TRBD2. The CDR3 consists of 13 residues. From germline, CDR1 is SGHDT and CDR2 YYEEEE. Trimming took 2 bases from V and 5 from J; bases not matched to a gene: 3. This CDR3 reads CASSFGLAHEQYV. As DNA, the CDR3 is TGTGCCAGCAGCTTCGGACTAGCACACGAGCAGTACGTC.

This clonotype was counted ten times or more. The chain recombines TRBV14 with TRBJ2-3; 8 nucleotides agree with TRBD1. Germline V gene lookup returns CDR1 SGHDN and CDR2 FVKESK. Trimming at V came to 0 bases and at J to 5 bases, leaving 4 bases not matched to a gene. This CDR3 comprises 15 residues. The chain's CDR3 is CASSQDRGHGDTQYF. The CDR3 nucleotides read TGTGCCAGCAGCCAAGACAGGGGGCATGGAGATACGCAGTATTTT.

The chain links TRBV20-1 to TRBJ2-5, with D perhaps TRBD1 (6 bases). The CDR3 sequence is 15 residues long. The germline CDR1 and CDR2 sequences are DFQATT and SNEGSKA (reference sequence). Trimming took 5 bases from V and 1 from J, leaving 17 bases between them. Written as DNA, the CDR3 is TGCAGTGCTTGGGGGCTTCTCAGCGGCCAAGAGACCCAGTACTTC. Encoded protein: CSAWGLLSGQETQYF.

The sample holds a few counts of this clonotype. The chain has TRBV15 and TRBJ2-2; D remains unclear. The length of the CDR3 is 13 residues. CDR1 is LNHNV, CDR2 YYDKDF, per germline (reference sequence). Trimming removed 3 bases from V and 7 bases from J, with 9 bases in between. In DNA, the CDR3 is TGTGCCACCAGCAGTCTAGTGAACGGGGAGCTGTTTTTT. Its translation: CATSSLVNGELFF.

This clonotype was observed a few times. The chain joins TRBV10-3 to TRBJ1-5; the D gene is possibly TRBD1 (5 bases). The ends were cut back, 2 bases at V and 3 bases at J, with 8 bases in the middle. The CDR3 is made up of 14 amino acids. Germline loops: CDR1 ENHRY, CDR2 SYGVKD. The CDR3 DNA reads TGTGCCATCAGTGAGCAGGGTTCCAATCAGCCCCAGCATTTT. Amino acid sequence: CAISEQGSNQPQHF.